Sequencing of this T cell receptor beta chain was carried out in a study of blood T cells in healthy people across ages. This clonotype has more than one count but fewer than ten. Sample-barcoded 5' priming and a J-beta primer mix drove a second PCR of roughly 6 to 12 cycles. A template-switch adaptor that had 12 random nucleotides put a tag on each cDNA molecule. CDR3-containing paired-end reads numbering at least 2.5 million came from each sample. Using its own MiXCR run on the 5' RACE reads, TCRdb lists one record per CDR3 protein. The data show 650,000 to 800,000 distinct CDR3 sequences, 44% seen once. This sequence originates from a man in his sixties in good health. The sequencing sample was made of blood.

This chain's CDR3 is CASSFLGIWPQHF. The CDR3 coding sequence is TGTGCCAGCAGTTTCCTGGGAATCTGGCCCCAGCATTTT. The chain joins TRBV7-2 to TRBJ1-5; D remains ambiguous. The CDR3 covers 13 residues. Trimming left V 6 bases short and J 9 bases short, with 15 bases between. The germline CDR1 and CDR2 sequences are SGHTA and FQGNSA. Supplemented by reference TRBV7-2 and TRBJ1-5, the full variable domain reads GAGVSQSPSNKVTEKGKDVELRCDPISGHTALYWYRQSLGQGLEFLIYFQGNSAPDKSGLPSDRFSAERTGGSVSTLTIQRTQQEDSAVYLCASSFLGIWPQHFGDGTRLSIL.